This record concerns one T cell receptor beta chain sequence. The sample originates from a study of OX40 agonist ivuxolimab in advanced cancers. The CDR3 has 15 amino acids. Germline-derived CDR1 and CDR2 are SEHNR and FQNEAQ (reference sequence). The V segment lost 4 bases and the J segment 4 bases; nucleotides outside the gene matches: 5. Method: immunoSEQ multiplex PCR; TCRdb's copy keeps in-frame clones and lacks some. Of tens of thousands of clones listed, approximately 83% are singletons. Sample: CD4+ or CD8+ T cells sorted from blood, taken in a trial of the OX40 agonist ivuxolimab. The receptor was isolated from an adult with an advanced solid tumor such as melanoma, head and neck, liver or kidney cancer. The chain couples TRBV7-9 to TRBJ2-1; 9 bases are a match to TRBD2. CDR3 region: CASSSGTSHYNEQFF. The CDR3 DNA follows: TGTGCCAGCAGCTCCGGGACTAGCCATTACAATGAGCAGTTCTTC.